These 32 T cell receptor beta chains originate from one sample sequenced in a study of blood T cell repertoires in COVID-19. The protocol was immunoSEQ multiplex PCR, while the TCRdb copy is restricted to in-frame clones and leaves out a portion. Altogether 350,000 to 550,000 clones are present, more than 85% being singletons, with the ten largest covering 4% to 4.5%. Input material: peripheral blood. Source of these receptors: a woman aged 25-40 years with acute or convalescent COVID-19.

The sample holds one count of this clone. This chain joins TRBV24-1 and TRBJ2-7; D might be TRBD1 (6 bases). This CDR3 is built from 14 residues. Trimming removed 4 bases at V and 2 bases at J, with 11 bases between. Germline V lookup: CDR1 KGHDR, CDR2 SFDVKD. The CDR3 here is CATSERGQTYEQYF. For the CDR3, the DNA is TGTGCCACCAGTGAACGAGGACAGACCTACGAGCAGTACTTC.

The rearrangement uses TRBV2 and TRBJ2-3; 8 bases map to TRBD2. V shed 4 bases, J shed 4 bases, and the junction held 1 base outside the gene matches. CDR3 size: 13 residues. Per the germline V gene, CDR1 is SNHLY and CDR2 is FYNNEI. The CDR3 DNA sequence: TGTGCCAGCAGTGTAGCGGGGCCAGATACGCAGTATTTT. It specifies CASSVAGPDTQYF.

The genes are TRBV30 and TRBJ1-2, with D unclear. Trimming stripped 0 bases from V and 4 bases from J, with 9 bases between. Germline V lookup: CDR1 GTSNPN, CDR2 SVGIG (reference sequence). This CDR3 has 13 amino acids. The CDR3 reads CAWSVPGLYGYTF. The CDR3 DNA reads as TGTGCCTGGAGTGTACCAGGACTCTATGGCTACACCTTC. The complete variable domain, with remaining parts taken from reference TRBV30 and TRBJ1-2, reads SQTIHQWPATLVQPVGSPLSLECTVEGTSNPNLYWYRQAAGRGLQLLFYSVGIGQISSEVPQNLSASRPQDRQFILSSKKLLLSDSGFYLCAWSVPGLYGYTFGSGTRLTVV.

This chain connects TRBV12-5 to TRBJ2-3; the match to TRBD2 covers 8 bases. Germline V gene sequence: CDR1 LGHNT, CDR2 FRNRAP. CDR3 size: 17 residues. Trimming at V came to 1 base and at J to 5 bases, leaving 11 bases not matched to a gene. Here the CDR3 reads CASGLAPTGGSIDTQYF. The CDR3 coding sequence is TGTGCTAGTGGTTTGGCCCCGACGGGGGGGTCCATAGATACGCAGTATTTT.

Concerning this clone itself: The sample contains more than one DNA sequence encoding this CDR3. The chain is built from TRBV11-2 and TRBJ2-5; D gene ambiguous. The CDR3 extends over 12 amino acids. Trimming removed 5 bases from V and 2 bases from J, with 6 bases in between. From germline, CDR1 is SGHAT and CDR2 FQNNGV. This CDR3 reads CASSPQQETQYF. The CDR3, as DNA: TGTGCCAGCAGCCCTCAGCAAGAGACCCAGTACTTC.

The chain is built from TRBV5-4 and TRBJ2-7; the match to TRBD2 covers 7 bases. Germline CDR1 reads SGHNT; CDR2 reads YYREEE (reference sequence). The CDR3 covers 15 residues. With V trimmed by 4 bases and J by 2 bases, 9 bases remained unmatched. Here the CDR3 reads CASSPVGGSPYEQYF. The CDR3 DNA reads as TGTGCCAGCAGCCCCGTGGGAGGGTCTCCCTACGAGCAGTACTTC.

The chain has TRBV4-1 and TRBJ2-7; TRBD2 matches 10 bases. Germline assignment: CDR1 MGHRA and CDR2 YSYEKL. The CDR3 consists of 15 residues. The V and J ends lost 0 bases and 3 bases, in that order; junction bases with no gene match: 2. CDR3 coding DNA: TGCGCCAGCAGCCAAGAAGCGGGGGGGATCTACGAGCAGTACTTC. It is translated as CASSQEAGGIYEQYF.

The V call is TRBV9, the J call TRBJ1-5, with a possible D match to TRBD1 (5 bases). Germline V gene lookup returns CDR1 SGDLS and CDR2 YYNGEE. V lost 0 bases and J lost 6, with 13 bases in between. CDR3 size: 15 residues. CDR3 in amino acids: CASSVELGRGQPQHF. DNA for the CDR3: TGTGCCAGCAGCGTAGAACTGGGAAGGGGTCAGCCCCAGCATTTT.

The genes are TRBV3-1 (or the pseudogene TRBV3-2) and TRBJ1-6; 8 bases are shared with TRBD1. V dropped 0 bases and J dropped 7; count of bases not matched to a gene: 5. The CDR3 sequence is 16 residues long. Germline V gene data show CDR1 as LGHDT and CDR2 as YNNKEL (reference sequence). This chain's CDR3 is CASSQERTGRNSPLHF. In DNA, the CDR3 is TGTGCCAGCAGCCAAGAACGGACAGGGAGAAATTCACCCCTCCACTTT.

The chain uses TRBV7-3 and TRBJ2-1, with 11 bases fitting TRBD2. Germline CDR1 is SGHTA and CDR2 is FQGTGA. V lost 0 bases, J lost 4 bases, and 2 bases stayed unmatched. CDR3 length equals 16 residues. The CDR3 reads CASSLTLAGAYNEQFF. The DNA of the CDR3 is TGTGCCAGCAGCTTAACACTAGCGGGGGCTTACAATGAGCAGTTCTTC.

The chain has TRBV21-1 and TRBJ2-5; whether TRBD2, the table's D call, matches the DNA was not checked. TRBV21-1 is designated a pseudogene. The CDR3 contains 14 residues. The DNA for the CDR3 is TGTGCCAGCAGGTTGCTAGCTATACAAGAGACCCAGTACTTC. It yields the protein CASRLLAIQETQYF.

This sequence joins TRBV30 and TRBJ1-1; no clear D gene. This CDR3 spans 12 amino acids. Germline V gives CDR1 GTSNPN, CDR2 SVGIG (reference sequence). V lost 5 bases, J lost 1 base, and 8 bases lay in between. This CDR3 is CAWSQANTEAFF. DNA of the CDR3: TGTGCCTGGTCCCAGGCGAACACTGAAGCTTTCTTT.

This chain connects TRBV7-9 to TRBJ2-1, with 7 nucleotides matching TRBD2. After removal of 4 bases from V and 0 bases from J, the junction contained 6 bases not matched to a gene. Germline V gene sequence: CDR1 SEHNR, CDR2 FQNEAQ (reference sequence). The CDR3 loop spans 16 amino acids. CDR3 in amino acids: CASSYRAGSSYNEQFF. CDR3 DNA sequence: TGTGCCAGCAGCTATCGAGCGGGGAGCTCCTACAATGAGCAGTTCTTC.

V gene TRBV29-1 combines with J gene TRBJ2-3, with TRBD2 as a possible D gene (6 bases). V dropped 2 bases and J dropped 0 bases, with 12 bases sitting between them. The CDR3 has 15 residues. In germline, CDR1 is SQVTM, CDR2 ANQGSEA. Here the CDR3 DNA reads TGCAGCGTTGAATTGGCGGGAATAAGCACAGATACGCAGTATTTT. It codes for CSVELAGISTDTQYF.

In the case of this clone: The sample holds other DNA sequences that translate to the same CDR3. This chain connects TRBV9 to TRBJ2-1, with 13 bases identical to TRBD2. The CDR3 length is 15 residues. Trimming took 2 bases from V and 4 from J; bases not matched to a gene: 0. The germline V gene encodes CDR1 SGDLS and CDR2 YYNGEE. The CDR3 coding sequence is TGTGCCAGCAGCGTGACTAGCGGGGGGTACAATGAGCAGTTCTTC. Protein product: CASSVTSGGYNEQFF.

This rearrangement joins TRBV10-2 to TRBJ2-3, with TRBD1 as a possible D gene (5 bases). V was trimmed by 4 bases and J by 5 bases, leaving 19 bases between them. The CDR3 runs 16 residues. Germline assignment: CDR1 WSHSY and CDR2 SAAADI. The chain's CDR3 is CASSAGRRVELDTQYF. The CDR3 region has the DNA TGCGCCAGCAGTGCAGGTCGCAGGGTCGAGCTAGATACGCAGTATTTT.

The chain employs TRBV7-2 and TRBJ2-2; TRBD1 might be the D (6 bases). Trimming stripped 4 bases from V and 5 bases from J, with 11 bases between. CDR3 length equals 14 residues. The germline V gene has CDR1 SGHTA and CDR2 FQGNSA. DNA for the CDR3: TGTGCCAGCAGCTCCAGGACAGTTACCGGGGAGCTGTTTTTT. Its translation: CASSSRTVTGELFF.

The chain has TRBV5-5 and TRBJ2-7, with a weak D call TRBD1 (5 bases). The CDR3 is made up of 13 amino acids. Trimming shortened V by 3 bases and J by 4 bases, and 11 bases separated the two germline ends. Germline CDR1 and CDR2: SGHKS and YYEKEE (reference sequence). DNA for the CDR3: TGTGCCAGCAGCTCGACTTCAGGGTACGAGCAGTACTTC. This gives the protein CASSSTSGYEQYF.

The CDR3 region has the DNA TGTGCCACCAGTGGAGGAGAGCCCTATGGCTACACCTTC. Protein sequence: CATSGGEPYGYTF. This chain joins TRBV24-1 and TRBJ1-2, with D unclear. Germline lookup yields CDR1 KGHDR and CDR2 SFDVKD. The CDR3 runs 13 residues. The V gene lost 5 bases and the J gene lost 4 bases, with 10 bases spanning the gap.

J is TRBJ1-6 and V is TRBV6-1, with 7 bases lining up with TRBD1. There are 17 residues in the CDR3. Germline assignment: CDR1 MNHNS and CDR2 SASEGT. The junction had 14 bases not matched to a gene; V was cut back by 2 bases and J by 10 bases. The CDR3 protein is CASSERLAGGVGSPLHF. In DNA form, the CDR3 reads TGTGCCAGCAGTGAAAGGCTGGCAGGGGGAGTTGGGTCACCCCTCCACTTT.

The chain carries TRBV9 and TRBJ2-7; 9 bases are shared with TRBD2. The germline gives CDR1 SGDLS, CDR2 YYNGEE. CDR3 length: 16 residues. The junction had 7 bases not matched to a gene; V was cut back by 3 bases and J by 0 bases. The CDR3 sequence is CASSADSGGPSYEQYF. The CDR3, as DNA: TGTGCCAGCAGCGCCGATAGCGGGGGACCCTCCTACGAGCAGTACTTC.

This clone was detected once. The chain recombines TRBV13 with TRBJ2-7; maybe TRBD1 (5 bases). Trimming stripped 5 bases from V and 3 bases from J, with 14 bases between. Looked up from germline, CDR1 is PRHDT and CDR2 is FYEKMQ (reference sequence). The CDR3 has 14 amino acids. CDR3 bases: TGTGCCAGCAGCCGCCCGACAGATAACTACGAGCAGTACTTC. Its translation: CASSRPTDNYEQYF.

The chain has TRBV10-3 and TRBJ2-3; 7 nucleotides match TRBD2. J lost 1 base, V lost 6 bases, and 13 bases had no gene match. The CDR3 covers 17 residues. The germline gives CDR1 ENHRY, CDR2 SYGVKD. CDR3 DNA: TGTGCCATCAGCATGGACTCTAGCGGCGGGGGCACAGATACGCAGTATTTT. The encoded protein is CAISMDSSGGGTDTQYF.

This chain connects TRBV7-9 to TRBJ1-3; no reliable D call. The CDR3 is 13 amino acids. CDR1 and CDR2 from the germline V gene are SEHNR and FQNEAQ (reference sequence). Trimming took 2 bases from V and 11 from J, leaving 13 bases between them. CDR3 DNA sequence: TGTGCCAGCAGCTTAAGTGACACCGCCCCCATATATTTT. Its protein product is CASSLSDTAPIYF.

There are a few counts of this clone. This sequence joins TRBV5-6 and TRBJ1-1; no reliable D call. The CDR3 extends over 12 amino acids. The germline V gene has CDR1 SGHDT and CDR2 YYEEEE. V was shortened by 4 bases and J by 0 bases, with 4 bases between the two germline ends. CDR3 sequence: CASSDLNTEAFF. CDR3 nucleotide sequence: TGTGCCAGCAGCGACTTGAACACTGAAGCTTTCTTT.

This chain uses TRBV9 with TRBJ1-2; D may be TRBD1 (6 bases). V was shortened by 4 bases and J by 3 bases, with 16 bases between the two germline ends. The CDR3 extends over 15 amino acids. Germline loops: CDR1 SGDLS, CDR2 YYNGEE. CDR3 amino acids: CASSHRGGIDYGYTF. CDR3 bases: TGTGCCAGCAGCCACCGAGGGGGAATCGACTATGGCTACACCTTC.

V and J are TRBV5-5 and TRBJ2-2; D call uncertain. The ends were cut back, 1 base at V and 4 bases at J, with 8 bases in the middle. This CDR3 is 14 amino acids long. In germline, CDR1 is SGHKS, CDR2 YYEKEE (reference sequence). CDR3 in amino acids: CASSLIFGTGELFF. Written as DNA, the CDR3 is TGTGCCAGCAGCTTGATTTTCGGCACCGGGGAGCTGTTTTTT.

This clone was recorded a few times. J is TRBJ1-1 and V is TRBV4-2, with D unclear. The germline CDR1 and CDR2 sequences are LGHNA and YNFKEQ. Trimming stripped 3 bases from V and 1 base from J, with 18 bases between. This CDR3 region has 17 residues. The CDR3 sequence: CASSHGDRARPNTEAFF. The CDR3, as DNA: TGTGCCAGCAGCCACGGGGATCGGGCAAGGCCGAACACTGAAGCTTTCTTT.

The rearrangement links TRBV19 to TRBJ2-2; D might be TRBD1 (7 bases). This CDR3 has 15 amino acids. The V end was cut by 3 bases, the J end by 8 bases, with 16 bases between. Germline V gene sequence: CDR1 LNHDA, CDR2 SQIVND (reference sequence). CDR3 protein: CASSISRGRSGELFF. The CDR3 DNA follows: TGTGCCAGTAGTATCAGCAGGGGGAGGAGTGGGGAGCTGTTTTTT.

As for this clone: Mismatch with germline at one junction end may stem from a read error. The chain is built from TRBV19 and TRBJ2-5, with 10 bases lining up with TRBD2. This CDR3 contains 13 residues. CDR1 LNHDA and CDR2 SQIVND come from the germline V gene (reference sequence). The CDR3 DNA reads TGTGCCAGTAGTATTATTAGCGGGGGGCCAAGTAACTTC. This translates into CASSIISGGPSNF. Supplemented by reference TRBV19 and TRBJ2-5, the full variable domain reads DGGITQSPKYLFRKEGQNVTLSCEQNLNHDAMYWYRQDPGQGLRLIYYSQIVNDFQKGDIAEGYSVSREKKESFPLTVTSAQKNPTAFYLCASSIISGGPSNFGPGTRLLVL.

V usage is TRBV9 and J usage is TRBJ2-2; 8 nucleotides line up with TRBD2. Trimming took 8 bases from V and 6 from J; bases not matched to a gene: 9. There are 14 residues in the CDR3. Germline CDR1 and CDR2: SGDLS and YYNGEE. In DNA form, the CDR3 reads TGTGCCAGTGGGACTAGTGGGACCTCCGGGGAGCTGTTTTTT. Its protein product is CASGTSGTSGELFF.

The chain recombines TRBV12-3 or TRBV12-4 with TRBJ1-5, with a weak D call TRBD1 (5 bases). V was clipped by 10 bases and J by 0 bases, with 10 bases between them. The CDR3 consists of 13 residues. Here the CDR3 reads CATSGGSNQPQHF. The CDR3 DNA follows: TGTGCCACCTCCGGGGGTAGCAATCAGCCCCAGCATTTT.